This entry concerns a single T cell receptor (beta chain). Per the study methods: It was from reference gene primer amplification that nucleated cell counts were estimated. The repertoire was sequenced with immunoSEQ multiplex PCR; TCRdb's copy has only in-frame clones and lacks some. V and J calls and clone size come straight from that table; D and trimming were deduced from the DNA. The table lists 85,000 to 95,000 clones, roughly 70% of them singletons, with roughly an eighth in the top ten. The sample is drawn from a study of blood T cell repertoires in COVID-19. Study summary: The cDNA or gDNA used as material had been derived from T cells, B-cell-depleted T cells, or PBMCs.

The sequencing input was peripheral blood. This clonotype was obtained from a woman of 80 years or more with acute or convalescent COVID-19.

The CDR3 nucleotides read TGTGCCAGTAGTCGCGGGGGAACAGACAATGAGCAGTTCTTC. Translating gives CASSRGGTDNEQFF. J is TRBJ2-1 and V is TRBV19, with 7 bases matching TRBD2. Germline V gene data show CDR1 as LNHDA and CDR2 as SQIVND (reference sequence). The CDR3 runs 14 residues. Germline trimming cut 5 bases from V and 5 bases from J; bases unmatched to any gene: 6.